The next 15 T cell receptor beta chains were all read from a single sample in a study of blood T cells in healthy people across ages. The second PCR ran roughly 6 to 12 cycles with a sample-barcoded 5' primer and J-beta primers. TCRdb ran MiXCR on the 5' RACE reads and lists one entry per CDR3 protein. The sample shows under 2,000,000 distinct CDR3 sequences, around half of them seen only once. Sequencing input: blood. The source is a woman aged 40 to 55 in good health.

The sample holds a few counts of this clonotype. This sequence joins TRBV29-1 and TRBJ1-2; D uncertain. V shed 4 bases and J shed 5 bases, with 17 bases lying between them. The CDR3 consists of 14 residues. Germline V lookup: CDR1 SQVTM, CDR2 ANQGSEA. For the CDR3, the DNA is TGCAGCGTTGCTTCCGAACACAGCGCTTATGGCTACACCTTC. Translated: CSVASEHSAYGYTF.

About this clonotype: No conserved phenylalanine or tryptophan is present at the end of the CDR3, so a read error is the likely explanation. J is TRBJ2-3 and V is TRBV20-1, with 7 positions matching TRBD1. V shed 3 bases, J shed 5 bases, and the junction held 11 bases outside the gene matches. This CDR3 contains 15 residues. CDR1 is DFQATT, CDR2 SNEGSKA, per germline (reference sequence). The chain's CDR3 is CSASPGTAVQDTQYI. The CDR3, as DNA: TGCAGTGCTAGTCCCGGGACAGCCGTGCAAGATACGCAGTATATT.

The chain combines TRBV12-3 or TRBV12-4 with TRBJ1-2; D ambiguous. Trimming cost V 7 bases and J 3 bases, with 6 bases left between them. This CDR3 is built from 11 residues. The CDR3 sequence: CASKTDYGYTF. CDR3 bases: TGTGCCAGCAAGACGGACTATGGCTACACCTTC.

This clonotype came up a few times. A much bigger clone sits one base away, suggesting this may be a read error. The chain joins TRBV7-2 to TRBJ1-6; D gene ambiguous. The CDR3 consists of 15 residues. Germline CDR1 SGHTA, CDR2 FQGNSA. Trimming cost V 2 bases and J 0 bases, with 5 bases left between them. The CDR3 sequence is CASSLHSSYNSPLHF. CDR3 DNA sequence: TGTGCCAGCAGCTTACACAGCTCCTATAATTCACCCCTCCACTTT.

This clonotype came up a few times. The chain recombines TRBV4-3 with TRBJ2-5, with D tentatively TRBD2 (5 bases). V lost 0 bases to trimming and J lost 4 bases, with 12 bases between them. The CDR3 is made up of 15 amino acids. Germline V CDR1 and CDR2: LGHNA, YSLEER. In DNA form, the CDR3 reads TGCGCCAGCAGCCAAGAGGGGAGTGACGGAGAGACCCAGTACTTC. This sequence encodes CASSQEGSDGETQYF.

The V gene is TRBV12-3 or TRBV12-4, the J gene TRBJ2-3; D is unresolved. Trimming removed 6 bases at V and 11 bases at J, with 15 bases between. The CDR3 runs 12 residues. The CDR3 loop is CASRVGQSEQYF. CDR3 DNA: TGTGCCAGCAGGGTTGGCCAATCAGAGCAGTATTTT.

The rearrangement uses TRBV6-2 or TRBV6-3 and TRBJ2-7; 8 bases map to TRBD2. V was clipped by 7 bases and J by 7 bases; unmatched bases: 6. This CDR3 is 12 amino acids long. Germline CDR1 and CDR2: MNHEY and SVGEGT. CDR3 in DNA: TGTGCCAGCACCGATCCGGGAGGGGAGCAGTACTTC. Protein sequence: CASTDPGGEQYF.

The chain links TRBV7-9 to TRBJ2-5, with 13 bases lining up with TRBD2. Germline assignment: CDR1 SEHNR and CDR2 FQNEAQ (reference sequence). V shed 5 bases, J shed 4 bases, and the junction held 16 bases outside the gene matches. The CDR3 totals 19 residues. The CDR3 DNA reads TGTGCCAGCAGCACATACAGGGGACTAGCGGGGATGAACGGAGAGACCCAGTACTTC. Residues: CASSTYRGLAGMNGETQYF. Combining the CDR3 with reference TRBV7-9 and TRBJ2-5 gives the whole variable domain DTGVSQNPRHKITKRGQNVTFRCDPISEHNRLYWYRQTLGQGPEFLTYFQNEAQLEKSRLLSDRFSAERPKGSFSTLEIQRTEQGDSAMYLCASSTYRGLAGMNGETQYFGPGTRLLVL.

The rearrangement uses TRBV7-2 and TRBJ2-3; the D gene is possibly TRBD2 (5 bases). The germline V and J ends were trimmed by 5 bases and 5 bases, with 14 bases remaining between them. CDR1 and CDR2 (germline): SGHTA, FQGNSA. This CDR3 has 14 amino acids. The DNA for the CDR3 is TGTGCCAGCAGCCGATTCCGAACTAGAGATACGCAGTATTTT. Residues: CASSRFRTRDTQYF. Using reference TRBV7-2 and TRBJ2-3 for the parts outside the CDR3, the full variable domain is GAGVSQSPSNKVTEKGKDVELRCDPISGHTALYWYRQSLGQGLEFLIYFQGNSAPDKSGLPSDRFSAERTGGSVSTLTIQRTQQEDSAVYLCASSRFRTRDTQYFGPGTRLTVL.

V is TRBV15 and J is TRBJ2-7; D is perhaps TRBD2 (7 bases). This CDR3 contains 14 residues. The germline gives CDR1 LNHNV, CDR2 YYDKDF (reference sequence). V shed 5 bases and J shed 3 bases, with 14 bases lying between them. The CDR3 region is CATSEGGESYEQYF. For the CDR3, the DNA is TGTGCCACCAGCGAGGGGGGGGAAAGCTACGAGCAGTACTTC.

This clonotype was detected a few times. V usage is TRBV12-3 or TRBV12-4 and J usage is TRBJ2-1, with a possible D match to TRBD1 (6 bases). The CDR3 has 14 residues. V was clipped by 4 bases and J by 9 bases, with 16 bases between them. The CDR3 DNA reads TGTGCCAGCAGTTCCCAGGGACATTCGAGTGAGCAGTTCTTC. It translates to CASSSQGHSSEQFF.

This clonotype has more than one count but fewer than ten. The chain links TRBV7-9 to TRBJ2-3; D perhaps matches TRBD2 (6 bases). V lost 1 base to trimming and J lost 1 base, with 18 bases between them. The CDR3 loop spans 18 amino acids. The germline gives CDR1 SEHNR, CDR2 FQNEAQ (reference sequence). The CDR3 coding sequence is TGTGCCAGCAGCTTAGACCTCGGGAGTGGGGAGGGCACAGATACGCAGTATTTT. Its translation is CASSLDLGSGEGTDTQYF.

This chain connects TRBV27 to TRBJ2-1; 9 nucleotides line up with TRBD1. Gene TRBJ2-7 matches the end of the DNA better, so the J call may be wrong. The germline V gene has CDR1 MNHEY and CDR2 SMNVEV (reference sequence). The CDR3 has 14 amino acids. The CDR3 bases are TGTGCCAGCACTACAGGGGGCTCCTACAATGAGCAGTACTTC. This sequence encodes CASTTGGSYNEQYF.

The rearrangement uses TRBV29-1 and TRBJ1-1; the D is unclear. The germline V gene has CDR1 SQVTM and CDR2 ANQGSEA. The V end was cut by 5 bases, the J end by 4 bases, with 14 bases between. CDR3 length: 13 residues. CDR3 residues: CSVSRELPTEAFF. For the CDR3, the DNA is TGCAGCGTTTCCAGAGAGCTCCCCACTGAAGCTTTCTTT.

V gene TRBV9 combines with J gene TRBJ2-1; 10 bases fit TRBD1. This CDR3 region has 14 residues. The V and J ends lost 2 bases and 9 bases, in that order; junction bases with no gene match: 5. Germline CDR1 reads SGDLS; CDR2 reads YYNGEE. The CDR3 spells CASSVLDRGGEQFF. The CDR3 DNA reads as TGTGCCAGCAGCGTCTTGGACAGGGGGGGTGAGCAGTTCTTC. Together with reference TRBV9 and TRBJ2-1, the CDR3 gives the full variable domain: DSGVTQTPKHLITATGQRVTLRCSPRSGDLSVYWYQQSLDQGLQFLIQYYNGEERAKGNILERFSAQQFPDLHSELNLSSLELGDSALYFCASSVLDRGGEQFFGPGTRLTVL.